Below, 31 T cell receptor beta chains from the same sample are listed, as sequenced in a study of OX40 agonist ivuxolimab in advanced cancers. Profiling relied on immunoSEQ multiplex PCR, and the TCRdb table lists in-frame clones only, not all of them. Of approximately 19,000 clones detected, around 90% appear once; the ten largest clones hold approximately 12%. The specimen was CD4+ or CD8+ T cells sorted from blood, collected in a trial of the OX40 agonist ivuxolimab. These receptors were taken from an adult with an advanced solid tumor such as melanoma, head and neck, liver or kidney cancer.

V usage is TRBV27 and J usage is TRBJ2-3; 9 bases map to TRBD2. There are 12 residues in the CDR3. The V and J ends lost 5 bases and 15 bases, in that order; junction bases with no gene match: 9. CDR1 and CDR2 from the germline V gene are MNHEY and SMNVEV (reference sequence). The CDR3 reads CASSPGLALSYF. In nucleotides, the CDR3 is TGTGCCAGCAGTCCCGGACTAGCGCTAAGTTATTTT.

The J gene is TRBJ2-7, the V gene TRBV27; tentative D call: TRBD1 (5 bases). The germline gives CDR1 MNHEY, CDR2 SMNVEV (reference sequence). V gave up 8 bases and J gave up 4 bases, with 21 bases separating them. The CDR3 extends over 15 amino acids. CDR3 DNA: TGTGCCAGCTTCGGAACTGGGCAGGGATTTTACGAGCAGTACTTC. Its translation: CASFGTGQGFYEQYF.

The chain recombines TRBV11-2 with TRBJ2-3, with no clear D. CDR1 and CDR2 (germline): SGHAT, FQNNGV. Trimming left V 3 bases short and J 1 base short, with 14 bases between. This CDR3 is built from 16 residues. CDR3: CASSFRGGGRTDTQYF. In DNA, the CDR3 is TGTGCCAGCAGCTTCCGAGGCGGCGGACGCACAGATACGCAGTATTTT.

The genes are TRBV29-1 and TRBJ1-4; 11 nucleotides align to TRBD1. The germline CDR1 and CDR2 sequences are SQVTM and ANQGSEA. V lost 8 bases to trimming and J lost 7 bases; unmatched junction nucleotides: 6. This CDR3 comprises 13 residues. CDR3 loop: CSYRTGGSEKLFF. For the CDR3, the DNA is TGCAGCTATCGGACAGGGGGCTCTGAAAAACTGTTTTTT.

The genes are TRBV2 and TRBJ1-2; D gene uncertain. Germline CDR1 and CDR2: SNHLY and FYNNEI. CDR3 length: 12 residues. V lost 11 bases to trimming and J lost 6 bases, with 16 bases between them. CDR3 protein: CAVSKGPDGYTF. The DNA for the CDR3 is TGTGCCGTATCCAAGGGTCCGGATGGCTACACCTTC.

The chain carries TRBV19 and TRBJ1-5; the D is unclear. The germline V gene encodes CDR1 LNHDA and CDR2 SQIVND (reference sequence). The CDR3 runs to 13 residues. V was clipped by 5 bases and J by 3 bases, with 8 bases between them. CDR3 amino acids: CASSLGYNQPQHF. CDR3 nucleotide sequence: TGTGCCAGTAGTTTGGGGTACAATCAGCCCCAGCATTTT.

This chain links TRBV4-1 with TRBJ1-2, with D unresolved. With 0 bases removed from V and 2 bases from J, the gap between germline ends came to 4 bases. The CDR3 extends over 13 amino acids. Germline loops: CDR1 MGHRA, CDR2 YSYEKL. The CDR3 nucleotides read TGCGCCAGCAGCCAAGAGGTAAACTATGGCTACACCTTC. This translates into CASSQEVNYGYTF.

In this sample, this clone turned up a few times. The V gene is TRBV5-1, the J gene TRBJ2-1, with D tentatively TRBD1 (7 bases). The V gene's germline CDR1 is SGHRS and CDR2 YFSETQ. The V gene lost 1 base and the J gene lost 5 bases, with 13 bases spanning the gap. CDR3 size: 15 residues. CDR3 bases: TGCGCCAGCAGCTTGTGGGGCAGGGGGGACAATGAGCAGTTCTTC. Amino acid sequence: CASSLWGRGDNEQFF. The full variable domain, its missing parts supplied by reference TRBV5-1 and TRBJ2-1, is KAGVTQTPRYLIKTRGQQVTLSCSPISGHRSVSWYQQTPGQGLQFLFEYFSETQRNKGNFPGRFSGRQFSNSRSEMNVSTLELGDSALYLCASSLWGRGDNEQFFGPGTRLTVL.

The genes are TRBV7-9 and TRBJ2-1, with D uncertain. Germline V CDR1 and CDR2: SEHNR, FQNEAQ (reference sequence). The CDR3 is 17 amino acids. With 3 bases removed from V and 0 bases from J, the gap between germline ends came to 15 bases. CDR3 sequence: CASSFPGAPSSYNEQFF. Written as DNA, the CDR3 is TGTGCCAGCAGCTTTCCGGGCGCCCCGAGCTCCTACAATGAGCAGTTCTTC.

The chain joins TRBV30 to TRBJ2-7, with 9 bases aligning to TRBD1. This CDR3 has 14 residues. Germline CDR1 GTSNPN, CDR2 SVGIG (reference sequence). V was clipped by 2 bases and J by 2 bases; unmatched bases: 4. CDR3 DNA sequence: TGTGCCTGGAGTACCGGGACAGGGACCTACGAGCAGTACTTC. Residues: CAWSTGTGTYEQYF.

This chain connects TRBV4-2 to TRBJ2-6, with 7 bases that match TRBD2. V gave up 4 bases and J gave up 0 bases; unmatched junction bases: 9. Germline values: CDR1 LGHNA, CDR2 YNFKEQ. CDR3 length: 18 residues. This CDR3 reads CASSPRDYPDSGANVLTF. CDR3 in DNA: TGTGCCAGCAGCCCACGGGACTACCCCGACTCTGGGGCCAACGTCCTGACTTTC.

CDR3 bases: TGTGCCAGCAGTTACTCGGGAGGGACTGAAGCTTTCTTT. Translating gives CASSYSGGTEAFF. V gene TRBV6-5 combines with J gene TRBJ1-1; D not resolved. Germline V gene sequence: CDR1 MNHEY, CDR2 SVGAGI. The length of the CDR3 is 13 residues. The V gene lost 0 bases and the J gene lost 5 bases, with 7 bases spanning the gap.

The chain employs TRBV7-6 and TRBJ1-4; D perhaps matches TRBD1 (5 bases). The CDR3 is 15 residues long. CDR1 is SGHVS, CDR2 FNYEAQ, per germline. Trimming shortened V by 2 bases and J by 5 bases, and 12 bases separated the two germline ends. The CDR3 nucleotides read TGTGCCAGCAGCTTACTAACAGGCGGGAATGAAAAACTGTTTTTT. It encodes CASSLLTGGNEKLFF.

CDR3 region: CASSLLAGDTQYF. CDR3 nucleotide sequence: TGTGCCAGCAGTCTTCTCGCGGGGGATACGCAGTATTTT. The V and J genes are TRBV6-5 and TRBJ2-3; possible D gene TRBD2, 6 bases. The germline gives CDR1 MNHEY, CDR2 SVGAGI. V dropped 5 bases and J dropped 6 bases, with 12 bases sitting between them. The CDR3 loop spans 13 amino acids.

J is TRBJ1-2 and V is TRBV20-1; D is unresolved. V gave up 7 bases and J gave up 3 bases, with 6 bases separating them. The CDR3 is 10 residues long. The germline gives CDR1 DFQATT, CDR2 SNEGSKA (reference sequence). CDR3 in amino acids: CSVPDYGYTF. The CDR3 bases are TGCAGTGTCCCGGACTATGGCTACACCTTC.

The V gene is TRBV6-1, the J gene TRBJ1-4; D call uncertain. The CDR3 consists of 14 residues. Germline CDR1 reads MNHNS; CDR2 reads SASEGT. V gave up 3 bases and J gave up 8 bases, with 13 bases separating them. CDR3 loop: CASSDWEFGEKLFF. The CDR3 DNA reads TGTGCCAGCAGTGATTGGGAGTTCGGGGAAAAACTGTTTTTT.

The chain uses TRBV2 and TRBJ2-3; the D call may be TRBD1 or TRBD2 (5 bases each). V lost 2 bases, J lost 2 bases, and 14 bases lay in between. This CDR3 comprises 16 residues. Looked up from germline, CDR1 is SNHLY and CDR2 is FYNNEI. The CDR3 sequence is CASSEPGRRYTDTQYF. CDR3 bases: TGTGCCAGCAGTGAACCGGGACGGAGGTACACAGATACGCAGTATTTT.

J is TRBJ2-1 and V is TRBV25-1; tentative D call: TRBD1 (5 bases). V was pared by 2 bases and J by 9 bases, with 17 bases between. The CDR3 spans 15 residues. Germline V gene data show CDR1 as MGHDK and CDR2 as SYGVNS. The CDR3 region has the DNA TGTGCCAGCAGTGAAGGTGGGGCCCCAAGTGGTGAGCAGTTCTTC. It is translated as CASSEGGAPSGEQFF.

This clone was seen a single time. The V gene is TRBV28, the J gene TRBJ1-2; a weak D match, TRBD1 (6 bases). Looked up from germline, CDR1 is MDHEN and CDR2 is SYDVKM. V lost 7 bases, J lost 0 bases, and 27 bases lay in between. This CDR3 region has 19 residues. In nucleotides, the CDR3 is TGTGCCAGCAAAGTTGTGTTGAGTAACAGGGCCTCCGCTAACTATGGCTACACCTTC. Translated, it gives CASKVVLSNRASANYGYTF.

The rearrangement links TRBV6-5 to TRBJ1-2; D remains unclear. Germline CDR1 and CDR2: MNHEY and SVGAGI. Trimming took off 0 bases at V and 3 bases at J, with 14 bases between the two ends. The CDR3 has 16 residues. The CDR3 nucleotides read TGTGCCAGCAGTTACTCGAATCCAGGAGGGTACTATGGCTACACCTTC. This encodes CASSYSNPGGYYGYTF.

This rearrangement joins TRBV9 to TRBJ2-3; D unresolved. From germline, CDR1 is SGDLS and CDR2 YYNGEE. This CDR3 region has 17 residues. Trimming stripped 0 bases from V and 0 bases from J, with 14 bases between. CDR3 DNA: TGTGCCAGCAGCGTAGGCCGGGCCAACGGGAGCACAGATACGCAGTATTTT. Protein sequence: CASSVGRANGSTDTQYF.

CDR3 DNA sequence: TGCAGCGACGACGGGGCGGCTCATGGCTACACCTTC. Translated, it gives CSDDGAAHGYTF. This chain joins TRBV29-1 and TRBJ1-2; D is perhaps TRBD1 (5 bases). The CDR3 is 12 amino acids. Germline V gene data show CDR1 as SQVTM and CDR2 as ANQGSEA. The V and J ends lost 7 bases and 6 bases respectively, with 15 bases between them.

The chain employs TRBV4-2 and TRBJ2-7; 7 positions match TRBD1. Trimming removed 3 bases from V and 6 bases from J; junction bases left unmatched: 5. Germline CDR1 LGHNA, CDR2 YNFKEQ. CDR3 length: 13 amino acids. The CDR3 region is CASSQHQGVEQYF. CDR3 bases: TGTGCCAGCAGCCAGCACCAGGGGGTCGAGCAGTACTTC.

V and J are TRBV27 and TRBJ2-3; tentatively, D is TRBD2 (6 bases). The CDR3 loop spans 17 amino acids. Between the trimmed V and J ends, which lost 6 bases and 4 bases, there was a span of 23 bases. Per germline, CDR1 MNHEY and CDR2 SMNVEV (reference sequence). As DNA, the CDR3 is TGTGCCAGCAGCCCTCGACTAGGCGGGATTCCAGCAGATACGCAGTATTTT. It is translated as CASSPRLGGIPADTQYF.

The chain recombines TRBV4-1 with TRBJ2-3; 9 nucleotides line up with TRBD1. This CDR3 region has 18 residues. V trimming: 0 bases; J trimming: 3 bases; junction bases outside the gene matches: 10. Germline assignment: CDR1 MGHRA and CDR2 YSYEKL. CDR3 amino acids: CASSQDHGTGRGTDTQYF. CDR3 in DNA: TGCGCCAGCAGCCAAGACCACGGGACAGGGAGGGGGACAGATACGCAGTATTTT.

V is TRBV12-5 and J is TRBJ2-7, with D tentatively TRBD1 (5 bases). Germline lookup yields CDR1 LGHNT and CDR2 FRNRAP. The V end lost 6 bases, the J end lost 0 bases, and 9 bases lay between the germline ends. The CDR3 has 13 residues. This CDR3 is CASGTGRSYEQYF. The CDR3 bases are TGTGCTAGTGGCACAGGCCGCTCCTACGAGCAGTACTTC.

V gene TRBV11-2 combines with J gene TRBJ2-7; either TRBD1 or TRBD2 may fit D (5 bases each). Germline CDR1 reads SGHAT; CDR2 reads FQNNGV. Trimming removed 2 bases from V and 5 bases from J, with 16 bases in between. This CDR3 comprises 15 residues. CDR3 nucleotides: TGTGCCAGCAGCTTATTCGGCAGGGACGTTGACGAGCAGTACTTC. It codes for CASSLFGRDVDEQYF.

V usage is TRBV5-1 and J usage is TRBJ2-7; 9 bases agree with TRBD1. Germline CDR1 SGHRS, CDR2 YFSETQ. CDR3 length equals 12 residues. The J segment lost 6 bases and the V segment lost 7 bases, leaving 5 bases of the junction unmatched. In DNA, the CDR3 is TGCGCCAGCGGGACAGGGTATTTCGAGCAGTACTTC. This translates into CASGTGYFEQYF.

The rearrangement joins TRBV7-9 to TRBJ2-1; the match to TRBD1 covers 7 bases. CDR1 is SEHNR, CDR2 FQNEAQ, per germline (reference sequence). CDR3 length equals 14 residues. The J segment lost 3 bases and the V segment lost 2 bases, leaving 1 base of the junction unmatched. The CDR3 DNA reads TGTGCCAGCAGCTTAAGACAGGGCTACAATGAGCAGTTCTTC. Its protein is CASSLRQGYNEQFF.

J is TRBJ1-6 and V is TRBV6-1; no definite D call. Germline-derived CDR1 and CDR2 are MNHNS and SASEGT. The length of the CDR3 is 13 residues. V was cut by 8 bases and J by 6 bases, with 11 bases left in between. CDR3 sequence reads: CASSPTANSPLHF. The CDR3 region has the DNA TGTGCCAGCTCCCCAACAGCTAATTCACCCCTCCACTTT.

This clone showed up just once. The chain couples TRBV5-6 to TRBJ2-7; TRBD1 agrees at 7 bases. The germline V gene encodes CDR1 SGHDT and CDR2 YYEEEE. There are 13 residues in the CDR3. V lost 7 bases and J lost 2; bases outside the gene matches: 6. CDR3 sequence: CASGGQVTYEQYF. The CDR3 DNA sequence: TGTGCCAGCGGAGGACAGGTTACCTACGAGCAGTACTTC.